This record concerns one T cell receptor (beta chain) sequence. This entry belongs to a study of blood T cell repertoires in COVID-19. Overall study: Sites across the United States, Italy and Spain contributed samples from acute and convalescent COVID-19. T cells, B-cell-depleted T cells, or PBMCs provided the cDNA or gDNA that served as material.

Per the original methods: The authors estimated nucleated cell counts from reference gene primer amplification. Libraries were prepared by immunoSEQ multiplex PCR; TCRdb keeps only in-frame clonotypes and omits some of them. Clone size and the V and J calls come from that table; the DNA yielded D and trimming. Of some 91,000 clones in the sample, approximately 76% were seen once. V was cut by 8 bases and J by 4 bases, with 8 bases left in between. Germline V gene data show CDR1 as MNHEY and CDR2 as SVGAGI. The CDR3 covers 12 residues. The chain carries TRBV6-5 and TRBJ2-2, with a tentative D call TRBD2 (5 bases). This clonotype originated in a man between 65 and 79 years old with acute or convalescent COVID-19. Sample: peripheral blood. The CDR3 bases are TGTGCCAGCGGACTCATCACCGGGGAGCTGTTTTTT. The encoded protein is CASGLITGELFF.